One sample yielded the 12 T cell receptor beta chains listed below, sequenced in a study of beta chain features in type 1 diabetes. Antigen specificity for these receptors is unknown. The study's findings and limits: Moderate but significant shortening of TCRB CDR3s was recorded in all four CD4+ subsets from Type 1 diabetes patients.

Reverse transcribing all isolated RNA meant expressed TCRB transcripts were sequenced. Sequencing was performed with immunoSEQ multiplex PCR; in TCRdb, only in-frame clones are kept and a portion is missing. Of under 200,000 clones listed, over 9% are singletons. The sequencing sample was made of central memory CD4+ T cells from blood. These receptors all come from a man aged 25-40 years with type 1 diabetes.

This clone turned up a few times. The chain combines TRBV5-1 with TRBJ2-1; TRBD2 aligns across 8 bases. Germline CDR1 is SGHRS and CDR2 is YFSETQ. This CDR3 comprises 16 residues. The V and J ends lost 3 bases and 4 bases, in that order; junction bases with no gene match: 9. In DNA, the CDR3 is TGCGCCAGCAGCTCGCTGGGAGCGGGAGCATACAATGAGCAGTTCTTC. Amino acid sequence: CASSSLGAGAYNEQFF. Based on the CDR3 plus reference TRBV5-1 and TRBJ2-1, the full variable domain is KAGVTQTPRYLIKTRGQQVTLSCSPISGHRSVSWYQQTPGQGLQFLFEYFSETQRNKGNFPGRFSGRQFSNSRSEMNVSTLELGDSALYLCASSSLGAGAYNEQFFGPGTRLTVL.

The chain joins TRBV28 to TRBJ2-1; 7 positions agree with TRBD2. The germline V gene has CDR1 MDHEN and CDR2 SYDVKM. The CDR3 spans 12 residues. The junction had 5 bases not matched to a gene; V was cut back by 3 bases and J by 12 bases. The CDR3 DNA reads as TGTGCCAGCAGTTTCCCGGGAGGATCGCAGTTCTTC. Translating it yields CASSFPGGSQFF. The whole variable domain, filled in from reference TRBV28 and TRBJ2-1, reads DVKVTQSSRYLVKRTGEKVFLECVQDMDHENMFWYRQDPGLGLRLIYFSYDVKMKEKGDIPEGYSVSREKKERFSLILESASTNQTSMYLCASSFPGGSQFFGPGTRLTVL.

The rearrangement joins TRBV7-2 to TRBJ1-5; 8 positions match TRBD1. There are 16 residues in the CDR3. Per the germline V gene, CDR1 is SGHTA and CDR2 is FQGNSA. Trimming removed 2 bases from V and 8 bases from J; junction bases left unmatched: 11. The DNA for the CDR3 is TGTGCCAGCAGCTTAAGCGGGCAGGGGGCGGAGGAGCCCCAGCATTTT. Protein: CASSLSGQGAEEPQHF.

This clone was counted a few times. The rearrangement uses TRBV15 and TRBJ1-3, with 9 bases aligning to TRBD1. Trimming removed 3 bases from V and 8 bases from J; junction bases left unmatched: 14. The germline V gene has CDR1 LNHNV and CDR2 YYDKDF (reference sequence). The CDR3 is made up of 17 amino acids. The CDR3 loop reads CATSSYPYRGREDTIYF. The CDR3 coding sequence is TGTGCCACCAGCAGCTACCCCTACAGGGGGCGGGAGGACACCATATATTTT.

This clone was recorded a few times. The genes are TRBV7-9 and TRBJ2-7; 8 bases are shared with TRBD2. Trimming cost V 0 bases and J 5 bases; bases outside gene matches: 6. This CDR3 region has 15 residues. Germline CDR1 SEHNR, CDR2 FQNEAQ (reference sequence). For the CDR3, the DNA is TGTGCCAGCAGCTTAGCTTCTAGCGGGTACGACGAGCAGTACTTC. Its protein is CASSLASSGYDEQYF.

The chain has TRBV2 and TRBJ2-2; 8 bases align to TRBD1. Trimming cost V 6 bases and J 5 bases; bases outside gene matches: 2. Germline values: CDR1 SNHLY, CDR2 FYNNEI. The CDR3 loop spans 13 amino acids. CDR3 nucleotide sequence: TGTGCCAGCAGCTGGACAGGGACCGGGGAGCTGTTTTTT. The encoded protein is CASSWTGTGELFF.

The sample holds a few counts of this clone. The chain recombines TRBV6-5 with TRBJ1-1; maybe TRBD1 (6 bases). This CDR3 is built from 15 residues. Germline V gene lookup returns CDR1 MNHEY and CDR2 SVGAGI. The ends were cut back, 4 bases at V and 2 bases at J, with 14 bases in the middle. CDR3 bases: TGTGCCAGCAGTTTCCGCGGGGGCGGAAACACTGAAGCTTTCTTT. Translated, it gives CASSFRGGGNTEAFF.

This clone was counted a few times. The chain is built from TRBV28 and TRBJ2-5; possible D gene TRBD1, 5 bases. CDR1 and CDR2 from the germline V gene are MDHEN and SYDVKM. The CDR3 has 13 amino acids. V lost 5 bases and J 5 bases, leaving 12 bases between the germline ends. The CDR3: CASSRRQWETQYF. CDR3 nucleotides: TGTGCCAGCAGTCGCAGACAGTGGGAGACCCAGTACTTC.

V gene TRBV2 combines with J gene TRBJ2-7; 8 positions agree with TRBD2. The CDR3 spans 15 residues. V was clipped by 8 bases and J by 7 bases; unmatched bases: 16. Germline V gives CDR1 SNHLY, CDR2 FYNNEI. DNA of the CDR3: TGTGCCAGCCTCGAGATGGGACTAGGATCTCGGGAGCAGTACTTC. Amino acids: CASLEMGLGSREQYF.

The chain has TRBV18 and TRBJ2-1, with 9 bases identical to TRBD2. The CDR3 extends over 15 amino acids. V lost 3 bases and J lost 7; bases outside the gene matches: 7. Per germline, CDR1 KGHSH and CDR2 LQKENI. CDR3 protein: CASSPSGTSGNEQFF. The CDR3 DNA reads as TGTGCCAGCTCACCCTCCGGTACTAGCGGGAATGAGCAGTTCTTC. The full variable domain, completed using reference TRBV18 and TRBJ2-1, is NAGVMQNPRHLVRRRGQEARLRCSPMKGHSHVYWYRQLPEEGLKFMVYLQKENIIDESGMPKERFSAEFPKEGPSILRIQQVVRGDSAAYFCASSPSGTSGNEQFFGPGTRLTVL.

In its sample, this clone was seen a few times. The V and J genes are TRBV7-2 and TRBJ2-5, with TRBD2 as a possible D gene (6 bases). V was clipped by 2 bases and J by 7 bases, with 20 bases between them. The CDR3 runs 16 residues. Looked up from germline, CDR1 is SGHTA and CDR2 is FQGNSA. The CDR3 loop is CASSLMRGRPGGTQYF. The CDR3 DNA reads TGTGCCAGCAGCTTAATGCGGGGACGCCCTGGAGGGACCCAGTACTTC.

The V and J genes are TRBV6-5 and TRBJ2-1; no reliable D call. The CDR3 is made up of 15 amino acids. V was trimmed by 8 bases and J by 0 bases, leaving 14 bases between them. Per the germline V gene, CDR1 is MNHEY and CDR2 is SVGAGI. The CDR3 is CASRSMISSYNEQFF. The CDR3 DNA reads as TGTGCCAGCCGGTCCATGATTAGCTCCTACAATGAGCAGTTCTTC.